The next 28 T cell receptor beta chains were all read from a single sample in a study of early T cells in non-severe SARS-CoV-2 infection. TCRdb reprocessed the 5' RACE reads via MiXCR and lists one record per CDR3 protein. The sample has about 110,000 distinct CDR3 sequences; 9% to 13% are singletons. Sequencing used whole blood. These receptors all come from an adult who was a healthcare worker with PCR-confirmed SARS-CoV-2 infection or an uninfected control (not recorded which).

The rearrangement uses TRBV5-1 and TRBJ2-5, with TRBD2 identical over 8 bases. The V segment lost 2 bases and the J segment 1 base; nucleotides outside the gene matches: 13. The CDR3 is 18 amino acids. Germline V gene sequence: CDR1 SGHRS, CDR2 YFSETQ. CDR3 DNA sequence: TGCGCCAGCAGCTTTTTCAGCGTGTCTCGGGGGGGCCAAGAGACCCAGTACTTC. This sequence encodes CASSFFSVSRGGQETQYF.

This clonotype was detected many times. The chain couples TRBV6-1 to TRBJ2-7; TRBD1 agrees at 8 bases. Germline CDR1 and CDR2: MNHNS and SASEGT. The CDR3 runs 18 residues. After removal of 6 bases from V and 0 bases from J, the junction contained 16 bases not matched to a gene. As DNA, the CDR3 is TGTGCCAGCAGGGCCCGGGACAGGCTCTTGGGCCTCTCCTACGAGCAGTACTTC. Its translation is CASRARDRLLGLSYEQYF.

V is TRBV18 and J is TRBJ1-3, with unresolved D. The CDR3 spans 16 residues. V was pared by 4 bases and J by 0 bases, with 13 bases between. The germline V gene encodes CDR1 KGHSH and CDR2 LQKENI. DNA for the CDR3: TGTGCCAGCTCACTTTCAGCTAGCCCCTCTGGAAACACCATATATTTT. Its translation is CASSLSASPSGNTIYF.

The J gene is TRBJ1-2, the V gene TRBV18; TRBD1 agrees at 7 bases. The CDR3 is 14 residues long. Per germline, CDR1 KGHSH and CDR2 LQKENI. The junction had 4 bases not matched to a gene; V was cut back by 6 bases and J by 0 bases. CDR3 in amino acids: CASSDRATNYGYTF. The CDR3 bases are TGTGCCAGCTCTGACAGGGCGACTAACTATGGCTACACCTTC.

This chain connects TRBV28 to TRBJ2-5, with D possibly being TRBD2 (5 bases). The CDR3 extends over 15 amino acids. The germline V and J ends were trimmed by 9 bases and 2 bases, with 19 bases remaining between them. Per the germline V gene, CDR1 is MDHEN and CDR2 is SYDVKM. This CDR3 reads CASLGLGEFQETQYF. The CDR3 nucleotides read TGTGCCAGTCTTGGGCTGGGAGAATTTCAAGAGACCCAGTACTTC.

The chain has TRBV5-4 and TRBJ2-1; a possible D gene is TRBD1 (6 bases). The CDR3 consists of 15 residues. V was clipped by 4 bases and J by 4 bases, with 15 bases between them. CDR1 is SGHNT and CDR2 is YYREEE in the germline V gene (reference sequence). This chain's CDR3 is CASSRTKGTYNEQFF. The CDR3 DNA sequence: TGTGCCAGCAGCCGGACAAAAGGGACATACAATGAGCAGTTCTTC.

The chain combines TRBV5-1 with TRBJ2-7; possibly TRBD1 for D (5 bases). The CDR3 loop spans 13 amino acids. In germline, CDR1 is SGHRS, CDR2 YFSETQ. V was cut by 3 bases and J by 6 bases, with 13 bases left in between. The chain's CDR3 is CASSSSGPLEQYF. The CDR3 DNA follows: TGCGCCAGCAGCTCGTCAGGGCCGCTCGAGCAGTACTTC. The full variable domain, its missing parts supplied by reference TRBV5-1 and TRBJ2-7, is KAGVTQTPRYLIKTRGQQVTLSCSPISGHRSVSWYQQTPGQGLQFLFEYFSETQRNKGNFPGRFSGRQFSNSRSEMNVSTLELGDSALYLCASSSSGPLEQYFGPGTRLTVT.

The CDR3 DNA reads TGTGCCAGCTCACCGTCAGCTTTACAAGAGACCCAGTACTTC. This codes for CASSPSALQETQYF. The chain uses TRBV18 and TRBJ2-5; D gene uncertain. Germline values: CDR1 KGHSH, CDR2 LQKENI. The CDR3 has 14 amino acids. Deletions cut 3 bases from V and 2 bases from J, with 10 bases between.

At least ten counts were recorded for this clonotype. The rearrangement uses TRBV5-1 and TRBJ2-2; D unresolved. Germline V gene sequence: CDR1 SGHRS, CDR2 YFSETQ. Trimming cost V 1 base and J 5 bases, with 6 bases left between them. The CDR3 has 13 amino acids. The CDR3 sequence is CASSLSETGELFF. CDR3 DNA sequence: TGCGCCAGCAGCTTGTCGGAGACCGGGGAGCTGTTTTTT.

The rearrangement joins TRBV2 to TRBJ2-2, with D unclear. Per germline, CDR1 SNHLY and CDR2 FYNNEI. This CDR3 is 15 amino acids long. Trimming shortened V by 8 bases and J by 5 bases, and 18 bases separated the two germline ends. The CDR3 nucleotides read TGTGCCAGCCGAGAGTCCGACCGCTGGACCGGGGAGCTGTTTTTT. This codes for CASRESDRWTGELFF.

This clonotype was found a few times. This sequence joins TRBV5-1 and TRBJ2-7, with 15 bases identical to TRBD2. The CDR3 is 17 residues long. Germline V lookup: CDR1 SGHRS, CDR2 YFSETQ. V lost 3 bases to trimming and J lost 0 bases; unmatched junction nucleotides: 4. As DNA, the CDR3 is TGCGCCAGCAGCTGGGGACTAGCGGGGGGCCCCTCCTACGAGCAGTACTTC. This translates into CASSWGLAGGPSYEQYF.

This clonotype has a handful of counts. The chain has TRBV11-2 and TRBJ2-2; no clear D gene. From germline, CDR1 is SGHAT and CDR2 FQNNGV. Trimming took off 3 bases at V and 2 bases at J, with 4 bases between the two ends. This CDR3 spans 13 amino acids. The CDR3 sequence is CASSFVNTGELFF. The DNA of the CDR3 is TGTGCCAGCAGCTTCGTAAACACCGGGGAGCTGTTTTTT.

This clonotype was seen a few times. The gene calls are TRBV10-3 and TRBJ2-6, with D perhaps assigned TRBD1 or TRBD2 (6 bases each). Germline-derived CDR1 and CDR2 are ENHRY and SYGVKD. The CDR3 sequence is 18 residues long. The V and J ends lost 3 bases and 3 bases respectively, with 18 bases between them. CDR3 loop: CAISDPTEGTSGANVLTF. The CDR3, as DNA: TGTGCCATCAGTGACCCGACGGAGGGGACAAGTGGGGCCAACGTCCTGACTTTC.

This clonotype was counted many times. The chain uses TRBV20-1 and TRBJ1-5, with D maybe TRBD1 (5 bases). The CDR3 covers 16 residues. The V end lost 3 bases, the J end lost 1 base, and 16 bases lay between the germline ends. CDR1 and CDR2 from the germline V gene are DFQATT and SNEGSKA (reference sequence). For the CDR3, the DNA is TGCAGTGCTAGTGCCCCAGGGAGTGGGAGCAATCAGCCCCAGCATTTT. Translated: CSASAPGSGSNQPQHF.

This clonotype has at least ten counts. The V call is TRBV2, the J call TRBJ2-7, with TRBD2 matching 14 bases. The CDR3 extends over 15 amino acids. Trimming at V came to 6 bases and at J to 5 bases, leaving 6 bases not matched to a gene. The germline CDR1 and CDR2 sequences are SNHLY and FYNNEI. The CDR3 loop reads CASSRLAGGPNEQYF. The DNA for the CDR3 is TGTGCCAGCAGCCGACTAGCGGGAGGGCCGAACGAGCAGTACTTC.

V is TRBV6-1 and J is TRBJ2-7, with 8 bases fitting TRBD1. Germline V gene data show CDR1 as MNHNS and CDR2 as SASEGT. The V segment lost 6 bases and the J segment 5 bases; nucleotides outside the gene matches: 6. This CDR3 is built from 13 residues. CDR3 bases: TGTGCCAGCAGCTGGACAGGGTATAACGAGCAGTACTTC. Translation: CASSWTGYNEQYF.

Many counts were recorded for this clonotype. The junction differs from germline at one of its ends, possibly a read error. The rearrangement uses TRBV12-5 and TRBJ1-2; no clear D. This CDR3 has 12 amino acids. Per the germline V gene, CDR1 is LGHNT and CDR2 is FRNRAP. The CDR3 loop reads CASGLEYYGYTF. CDR3 DNA: TGTGCTAGTGGTTTGGAATACTATGGCTACACTTTC.

In its sample, this clonotype was seen many times. The chain recombines TRBV7-6 with TRBJ1-6, with D perhaps matching TRBD1 (5 bases). This CDR3 is 15 amino acids long. Germline-derived CDR1 and CDR2 are SGHVS and FNYEAQ. V was pared by 5 bases and J by 4 bases, with 12 bases between. DNA of the CDR3: TGTGCCAGCAGCCTGGGACCCCTTTATAATTCACCCCTCCACTTT. This codes for CASSLGPLYNSPLHF.

This clonotype was seen repeatedly, ten times or more. This rearrangement joins TRBV19 to TRBJ2-2; 7 bases match TRBD1. Looked up from germline, CDR1 is LNHDA and CDR2 is SQIVND (reference sequence). The trim removed 0 bases at V and 4 bases at J, leaving 5 bases unmatched. The CDR3 is made up of 16 amino acids. Here the CDR3 DNA reads TGTGCCAGTAGTATAGATCGTGCAGGGGGCACCGGGGAGCTGTTTTTT. Translation: CASSIDRAGGTGELFF.

This clonotype was seen a handful of times. This chain joins TRBV20-1 and TRBJ2-3; D may be TRBD2 (5 bases). The germline V gene encodes CDR1 DFQATT and CDR2 SNEGSKA (reference sequence). The CDR3 loop spans 14 amino acids. CDR3 region: CRPSTGYTTDTQYF. The CDR3, as DNA: TGCAGACCCTCAACGGGGTATACCACAGATACGCAGTATTTT.

On this clonotype itself: A read error may be the cause here, since a much bigger clone is one base away. This CDR3 is CASNFGQADNSPLHF. In nucleotides, the CDR3 is TGTGCCAGCAACTTTGGCCAGGCGGATAATTCACCCCTCCACTTT. V is TRBV7-9 and J is TRBJ1-6; D is unclear. With 7 bases removed from V and 5 bases from J, the gap between germline ends came to 15 bases. Germline V gene data show CDR1 as SEHNR and CDR2 as FQNEAQ (reference sequence). The CDR3 extends over 15 amino acids.

The table lists this clonotype with a few counts. This rearrangement joins TRBV30 to TRBJ1-4; 12 bases are shared with TRBD1. The germline V gene encodes CDR1 GTSNPN and CDR2 SVGIG (reference sequence). The CDR3 has 16 amino acids. J was trimmed by 7 bases and V by 3 bases; bases with no gene match: 9. The CDR3 DNA reads as TGTGCCTGGAGGAGGGACAGGGGGCGCTTGGGTGAAAAACTGTTTTTT. Its protein is CAWRRDRGRLGEKLFF.

This clonotype appeared many times. The chain employs TRBV18 and TRBJ2-5; D is unclear. Trimming stripped 3 bases from V and 2 bases from J, with 7 bases between. The CDR3 runs 13 residues. Germline CDR1 is KGHSH and CDR2 is LQKENI. DNA of the CDR3: TGTGCCAGCTCACCTCACTTTCAAGAGACCCAGTACTTC. Translating it yields CASSPHFQETQYF.

The rearrangement uses TRBV11-3 and TRBJ2-3, with D possibly matching TRBD2 (6 bases). Germline lookup yields CDR1 SGHNT and CDR2 YENEEA. This CDR3 spans 13 amino acids. V lost 5 bases, J lost 6 bases, and 12 bases lay in between. The CDR3, as DNA: TGTGCCAGCAGCCTGCCGGGGGAGGATACGCAGTATTTT. Translation gives CASSLPGEDTQYF.

This clonotype was seen a few times. This rearrangement joins TRBV5-1 to TRBJ2-5, with no clear D. The CDR3 length is 13 residues. Germline CDR1 and CDR2: SGHRS and YFSETQ. V gave up 1 base and J gave up 1 base, with 5 bases separating them. CDR3 sequence: CASSLTAQETQYF. CDR3 nucleotides: TGCGCCAGCAGCTTGACAGCCCAAGAGACCCAGTACTTC.

This clonotype was seen at least ten times. The chain recombines TRBV24-1 with TRBJ2-5; D is unresolved. Trimming removed 9 bases from V and 5 bases from J, with 21 bases in between. The CDR3 covers 15 residues. Germline V gene data show CDR1 as KGHDR and CDR2 as SFDVKD. CDR3: CATAVEHPMGETQYF. CDR3 bases: TGTGCCACCGCGGTAGAGCACCCGATGGGGGAGACCCAGTACTTC.

This clonotype was picked up many times. CDR3 residues: CASSPTSRADTQYF. The CDR3 coding sequence is TGTGCCAGCAGTCCGACTAGCCGAGCTGATACGCAGTATTTT. The chain links TRBV6-2 or TRBV6-3 to TRBJ2-3, with 7 bases fitting TRBD2. The CDR3 extends over 14 amino acids. J was trimmed by 6 bases and V by 5 bases; bases with no gene match: 8. CDR1 and CDR2 (germline): MNHEY, SVGEGT.

The table lists this clonotype with a few counts. V is TRBV27 and J is TRBJ1-4; D is possibly TRBD1 (5 bases). The CDR3 has 15 amino acids. Per the germline V gene, CDR1 is MNHEY and CDR2 is SMNVEV (reference sequence). Trimming left V 4 bases short and J 8 bases short, with 17 bases between. This chain's CDR3 is CASSSTGTGREKLFF. CDR3 DNA sequence: TGTGCCAGCAGTTCGACGGGGACGGGGAGGGAAAAACTGTTTTTT.